The 17 T cell receptor beta chains in this list originate from one sample, sequenced in a study of blood T cells in healthy people across ages. A second PCR of roughly 7 to 11 cycles used a sample-barcoded 5' primer and a J-beta primer mix. TCRdb analysed the 5' RACE reads with MiXCR anew, one entry per CDR3 protein. The repertoire holds 580,000 or so distinct CDR3 sequences, with under 55% as singletons. The sequencing sample was made of blood. These receptors all stem from a man older than 75 in good health.

This clonotype was counted between two and nine times. This rearrangement joins TRBV9 to TRBJ2-7, with a possible D match to TRBD2 (5 bases). V shed 0 bases and J shed 2 bases, with 9 bases lying between them. The germline gives CDR1 SGDLS, CDR2 YYNGEE. The CDR3 is 14 residues long. The CDR3 DNA follows: TGTGCCAGCAGCGTAGATTGGGGAGCCTACGAGCAGTACTTC. It codes for CASSVDWGAYEQYF.

The chain uses TRBV2 and TRBJ2-2, with 11 bases fitting TRBD2. CDR1 is SNHLY and CDR2 is FYNNEI in the germline V gene. CDR3 length: 15 amino acids. With V trimmed by 8 bases and J by 6 bases, 8 bases remained unmatched. The CDR3 is CASRASSGGSGELFF. CDR3 nucleotide sequence: TGTGCCAGCCGCGCGTCTAGCGGGGGGTCCGGGGAGCTGTTTTTT.

The chain uses TRBV10-3 and TRBJ1-1, with 7 bases lining up with TRBD1. Germline-derived CDR1 and CDR2 are ENHRY and SYGVKD. There are 15 residues in the CDR3. J gave up 1 base and V 6 bases, and 8 bases lay outside the gene matches. DNA for the CDR3: TGTGCCATCAGAACAGAAGGGGGCCCGAACACTGAAGCTTTCTTT. This translates into CAIRTEGGPNTEAFF.

The chain has TRBV27 and TRBJ2-1; 14 nucleotides line up with TRBD2. CDR3 size: 16 residues. Germline V gene data show CDR1 as MNHEY and CDR2 as SMNVEV (reference sequence). Losses at the gene ends were 3 bases for V and 6 bases for J; bases not matched to a gene: 4. CDR3 nucleotide sequence: TGTGCCAGCAGTTTCACCGGGACTAGCGGGAGCAATGAGCAGTTCTTC. Protein sequence: CASSFTGTSGSNEQFF.

The chain carries TRBV24-1 and TRBJ2-1, with D perhaps matching TRBD2 (5 bases). CDR1 KGHDR and CDR2 SFDVKD come from the germline V gene. Deletions cut 5 bases from V and 8 bases from J, with 12 bases between. The CDR3 is 13 residues long. The CDR3 reads CATSGYGNHEQFF. CDR3 bases: TGTGCCACCAGTGGGTACGGGAATCATGAGCAGTTCTTC.

Here the CDR3 DNA reads TGTGCCAGCAGTAGACAGGGTTCTGAGACCCAGTTCTTC. Amino acid sequence: CASSRQGSETQFF. The rearrangement joins TRBV27 to TRBJ2-1, with TRBD1 matching 7 bases. V lost 5 bases to trimming and J lost 13 bases; unmatched junction nucleotides: 11. The CDR3 runs to 13 residues. Looked up from germline, CDR1 is MNHEY and CDR2 is SMNVEV (reference sequence).

This sequence joins TRBV7-2 and TRBJ2-5, with 15 bases that match TRBD2. After removal of 0 bases from V and 3 bases from J, the junction contained 11 bases not matched to a gene. This CDR3 contains 20 residues. From germline, CDR1 is SGHTA and CDR2 FQGNSA. CDR3 in amino acids: CASSLAPGTSGRRFKETQYF. CDR3 coding DNA: TGTGCCAGCAGCTTAGCCCCCGGGACTAGCGGGAGGCGGTTTAAAGAGACCCAGTACTTC.

The gene calls are TRBV2 and TRBJ2-6, with no clear D. The V end lost 6 bases, the J end lost 2 bases, and 11 bases lay between the germline ends. Germline CDR1 and CDR2: SNHLY and FYNNEI. The CDR3 spans 15 residues. CDR3 sequence reads: CASSPTDAGANVLTF. The DNA for the CDR3 is TGTGCCAGCAGCCCCACGGATGCTGGGGCCAACGTCCTGACTTTC.

This clonotype turned up a few times. V usage is TRBV20-1 and J usage is TRBJ2-1, with 8 bases that match TRBD1. The CDR3 consists of 15 residues. Per the germline V gene, CDR1 is DFQATT and CDR2 is SNEGSKA (reference sequence). V lost 4 bases to trimming and J lost 0 bases; unmatched junction nucleotides: 5. The CDR3, as DNA: TGCAGTGCTACCAATACAGGGGGCTCCTACAATGAGCAGTTCTTC. Amino acids: CSATNTGGSYNEQFF.

V usage is TRBV6-5 and J usage is TRBJ1-5, with D perhaps matching TRBD1 (5 bases). The CDR3 covers 14 residues. CDR1 and CDR2 from the germline V gene are MNHEY and SVGAGI. V lost 8 bases and J lost 6, with 17 bases in between. The CDR3 bases are TGTGCCAGCTCTCGCGCAGGGCCCCGTCAGCCCCAGCATTTT. Translation: CASSRAGPRQPQHF.

This clonotype was found many times. The chain has TRBV7-9 and TRBJ2-1, with no clear D. This CDR3 has 13 residues. Trimming shortened V by 1 base and J by 10 bases, and 11 bases separated the two germline ends. Looked up from germline, CDR1 is SEHNR and CDR2 is FQNEAQ (reference sequence). The CDR3 DNA sequence: TGTGCCAGCAGCTTAGAAGGTTTCCAAGAGCAGTTCTTC. As protein: CASSLEGFQEQFF. The whole variable domain, remainder taken from reference TRBV7-9 and TRBJ2-1, is DTGVSQNPRHKITKRGQNVTFRCDPISEHNRLYWYRQTLGQGPEFLTYFQNEAQLEKSRLLSDRFSAERPKGSFSTLEIQRTEQGDSAMYLCASSLEGFQEQFFGPGTRLTVL.

This clonotype turned up a few times. The rearrangement links TRBV27 to TRBJ2-2; 8 bases are a match to TRBD1. CDR3 size: 17 residues. Germline V gives CDR1 MNHEY, CDR2 SMNVEV (reference sequence). Germline trimming cut 1 base from V and 6 bases from J; bases unmatched to any gene: 10. CDR3 loop: CASSLFTGGLASGELFF. For the CDR3, the DNA is TGTGCCAGCAGTTTATTTACAGGGGGTTTGGCTTCCGGGGAGCTGTTTTTT.

This clonotype occurred many times. The V call is TRBV6-5, the J call TRBJ2-4; possible D gene TRBD2, 5 bases. The V gene's germline CDR1 is MNHEY and CDR2 SVGAGI. The length of the CDR3 is 13 residues. Trimming removed 6 bases from V and 14 bases from J, with 20 bases in between. The CDR3 bases are TGTGCCAGCAGGCCAGGAGAACTAGGGCGGGAGTACTTC. Protein sequence: CASRPGELGREYF.

The sample holds many counts of this clonotype. The chain joins TRBV6-6 to TRBJ2-4; TRBD1 matches 9 bases. V dropped 2 bases and J dropped 9; count of bases not matched to a gene: 5. This CDR3 contains 14 residues. Germline V gives CDR1 MNHNY, CDR2 SVGAGI (reference sequence). CDR3 DNA: TGTGCCAGCAGTTACGGGACAGGGTTCGGCATTCAGTACTTC. It is translated as CASSYGTGFGIQYF.

V usage is TRBV14 and J usage is TRBJ1-6, with a weak D call TRBD1 (5 bases). CDR3 length: 15 amino acids. Trimming removed 6 bases from V and 7 bases from J, with 16 bases in between. CDR1 SGHDN and CDR2 FVKESK come from the germline V gene. The CDR3 loop reads CASSQMWGGNSPLHF. CDR3 bases: TGTGCCAGCAGTCAAATGTGGGGGGGGAATTCACCCCTCCACTTT.

The V gene is TRBV12-5, the J gene TRBJ2-7, with D hard to call. Trimming left V 5 bases short and J 3 bases short, with 11 bases between. Per germline, CDR1 LGHNT and CDR2 FRNRAP. The CDR3 contains 13 residues. The CDR3 DNA reads as TGTGCTAGTGGTATTCAGACTTTCTACGAGCAGTACTTC. Translating it yields CASGIQTFYEQYF.

This clonotype was counted many times. The chain couples TRBV29-1 to TRBJ2-5, with D uncertain. V lost 4 bases, J lost 3 bases, and 9 bases lay in between. The germline V gene has CDR1 SQVTM and CDR2 ANQGSEA. This CDR3 has 12 amino acids. The CDR3 DNA sequence: TGCAGCGTTGCTTCCCAGAAAGAGACCCAGTACTTC. Amino acids: CSVASQKETQYF.